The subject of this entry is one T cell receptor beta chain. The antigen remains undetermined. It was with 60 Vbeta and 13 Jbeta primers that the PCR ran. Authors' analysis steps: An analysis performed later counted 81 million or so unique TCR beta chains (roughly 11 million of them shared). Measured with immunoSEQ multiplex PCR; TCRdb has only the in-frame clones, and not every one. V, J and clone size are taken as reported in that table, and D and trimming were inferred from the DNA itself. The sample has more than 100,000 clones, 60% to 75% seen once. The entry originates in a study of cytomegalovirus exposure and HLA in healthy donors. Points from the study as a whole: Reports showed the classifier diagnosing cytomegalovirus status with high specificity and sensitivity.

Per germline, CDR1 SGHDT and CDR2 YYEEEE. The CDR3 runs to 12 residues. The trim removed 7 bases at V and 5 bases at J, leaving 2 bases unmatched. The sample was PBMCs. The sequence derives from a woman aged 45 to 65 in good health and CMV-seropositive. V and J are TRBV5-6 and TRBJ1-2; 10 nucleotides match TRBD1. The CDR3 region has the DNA TGTGCCAGCCGGGACAGGGGTTATGGCTACACCTTC. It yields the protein CASRDRGYGYTF.